The present T cell receptor (beta chain) was sequenced within a study of cytomegalovirus exposure and HLA in healthy donors. V lost 7 bases and J 2 bases, leaving 14 bases between the germline ends. Germline-derived CDR1 and CDR2 are MNHEY and SMNVEV (reference sequence). The CDR3 runs to 14 residues. It was with 60 Vbeta and 13 Jbeta primers that the PCR ran. Using immunoSEQ multiplex PCR, the repertoire was profiled, and TCRdb retains in-frame clones only, with some absent. Of about 280,000 clones listed, around nine tenths are singletons. As to this clone: The sample has other DNA sequences that encode this CDR3 too.

The gene calls are TRBV27 and TRBJ1-2, with D tentatively TRBD1 (5 bases). The clonotype originates from a woman younger than 35 in good health and CMV-seronegative. Input material: PBMCs. This CDR3 reads CASKRSQGNYGYTF. As DNA, the CDR3 is TGTGCCAGCAAAAGAAGCCAGGGAAACTATGGCTACACCTTC.